Listed below are T cell receptor beta chains from one sample, sequenced in a study of cytotoxic CD8 clonotypes in ibrutinib-treated CLL. Clones were sequenced by immunoSEQ multiplex PCR, and TCRdb holds only the in-frame ones, with some missing. The sample has approximately 340,000 clones, under 70% seen once. Sequencing was performed on PBMCs, taken after 36 months of ibrutinib treatment. The receptor source for this set is a human donor with chronic lymphocytic leukemia. Each CDR3 is given with its conserved first and last residue. The D gene is left open where the match is weak. Clone size is given for some rows only: seen once, a few or many times, or a class if the clone is expanded.

TGTGCCAGCAGCTTGTATACAGCTTTTAATTCACCCCTCCACTTT	CASSLYTAFNSPLHF	-	TRBJ1-6	TRBV5-4	-
TGTGCCAGCAGCCAAGCGACGGGGACCCAAGTCAATGAGCAGTTCTTC	CASSQATGTQVNEQFF	-	TRBJ2-1	TRBV4-2	-
TGTGCCAGCAGCTTAAGGTCTGCAGGGGTGAGAAAAGCTTTCTTT	CASSLRSAGVRKAFF	-	TRBJ1-1	TRBV7-2	-
TGTGCCAGCAGTTTATCGGGGACTGTTAACGAGCAGTACTTC	CASSLSGTVNEQYF	-	TRBJ2-7	TRBV28	-
TGTGCCACTCAGTCGCGCTTCTTT	CATQSRFF	-	TRBJ1-1	TRBV6-1	-
TGTGCCAGTACTCACAGCCTCACCGGGGAGCTGTTTTTT	CASTHSLTGELFF	-	TRBJ2-2	TRBV19	few
TGTGCCAGCAGTGAAATTGGCCATACGCAGTATTTT	CASSEIGHTQYF	-	TRBJ2-3	TRBV25-1	-
TGTGCCAGCAGCGGCCTCGGGGGGCTCCCAGGGAAACAGTACTTC	CASSGLGGLPGKQYF	-	TRBJ2-7	TRBV9	few
TGTGCCTCCACGGGATCCACCGGGGAGCTGTTTTTT	CASTGSTGELFF	-	TRBJ2-2	TRBV7-8	-
TGTGCCAGCGATAGCGGGGGGAGTACTGGGGAGCTGTTTTTT	CASDSGGSTGELFF	TRBD2	TRBJ2-2	TRBV9	-
TGCGCCAGCAGCCAAGCCGGGGGCATCGCTCAGCCCCAGCATTTT	CASSQAGGIAQPQHF	-	TRBJ1-5	TRBV4-1	-
TGCGCCAGCAGCTGGGGACAGGGGGATGGCTACACCTTC	CASSWGQGDGYTF	TRBD1	TRBJ1-2	TRBV5-1	few
TGCGCCAGCAGCTTACACAGGGCGGCCGAGCAGTACTTC	CASSLHRAAEQYF	-	TRBJ2-7	TRBV5-1	once
TGTGCCAGCAGCCGAGGTCCCCCCAGGGAGACCCAGTACTTC	CASSRGPPRETQYF	-	TRBJ2-5	TRBV25-1	-
TGTGCCAGCTCACCCAGGAGGCCGGGCAGGGGTCCCACAGATACGCAGTATTTT	CASSPRRPGRGPTDTQYF	-	TRBJ2-3	TRBV18	-
TGTGCCAGTAGGGTTGAGGAACAGGGGCGCAATCAGCCCCAGCATTTT	CASRVEEQGRNQPQHF	TRBD1	TRBJ1-5	TRBV19	few
TGTGCCAGTAGTATAGTTGGGGGCTTGTCCCATGAAAAACTGTTTTTT	CASSIVGGLSHEKLFF	-	TRBJ1-4	TRBV19	few